Below, one T cell receptor beta chain is given with its context. Its antigen is not known. These data originate in a study of cytomegalovirus exposure and HLA in healthy donors. Donors counted as nominally healthy when sampled, yet unrecorded immune exposures were likely. With 60 Vbeta and 13 Jbeta primers, the PCR was carried out. Repertoires were generated with immunoSEQ multiplex PCR, while TCRdb's copy carries only in-frame clones and drops some. This table has about 140,000 clones, 75% to 90% appearing once. Study observations and caveats: Both high specificity and high sensitivity reportedly marked the classifier's diagnosis of cytomegalovirus status.

The germline CDR1 and CDR2 sequences are SGHDT and YYEEEE. The CDR3 sequence is 16 residues long. The V end was cut by 2 bases, the J end by 6 bases, with 15 bases between. The TCR sequence derives from a man aged 40-49 years in good health and CMV-seronegative. The sequencing input was PBMCs. The chain uses TRBV5-6 and TRBJ1-6; D gene unclear. The CDR3 protein is CASSLGSTRRNSPLHF. The DNA of the CDR3 is TGTGCCAGCAGCTTAGGGAGTACCAGACGTAATTCACCCCTCCACTTT.